A selection of T cell receptor beta chains follows, all from one sample in a study of vaccination effects on CD4 cells after COVID-19. Their cognate antigens are unknown. Method: immunoSEQ multiplex PCR; TCRdb's copy keeps in-frame clones and lacks some. This table has about 40,000 clones, roughly 70% appearing once. This specimen was CD4+ T cells from PBMCs cultured with SARS-CoV-2 spike peptides, taken before COVID-19 vaccination. All receptors come from a human donor who received a COVID-19 vaccine. Both conserved end residues are part of each CDR3. The D gene is left open where the match is weak.

TRBJ1-2 | TRBD1 | TRBV6-6 | CASSFTGDGGYTF
TRBJ2-1 | NA | TRBV5-1 | CASSLYIGNEQFF
TRBJ2-1 | TRBD2 | TRBV28 | CASSGTSGYNEQFF
TRBJ2-7 | TRBD2 | TRBV9 | CASSVVAGEPYF
TRBJ2-7 | TRBD2 | TRBV27 | CASSPAVTSEQYEQYF
TRBJ1-2 | NA | TRBV30 | CAWSAFGGGGYTF
TRBJ1-4 | NA | TRBV7-2 | CASSLARVTNEKLFF
TRBJ2-5 | NA | TRBV5-6 | CASTALTETQYF
TRBJ1-1 | NA | TRBV9 | CASSVASVTEAFF
TRBJ1-3 | NA | TRBV7-2 | CASSSQVNAGNTIYF
TRBJ2-3 | NA | TRBV9 | CASSVGGGPIDTQYF
TRBJ1-1 | NA | TRBV7-2 | CASSSLRDENTEAFF
TRBJ1-2 | TRBD1 | TRBV15 | CATSRPGTDYGYTF
TRBJ2-7 | NA | TRBV4-3 | CASSQESQIYYEQYF
TRBJ1-1 | NA | TRBV30 | CAWSGPITEAFF
TRBJ1-4 | NA | TRBV20-1 | CSAKRAEKLFF
TRBJ1-1 | TRBD1 | TRBV5-4 | CASSEGQGATEAFF
TRBJ1-6 | NA | TRBV19 | CASSPSGRLSPLHF
TRBJ1-5 | NA | TRBV6-1 | CASSEARDQPQHF
TRBJ1-4 | NA | TRBV2 | CASSEVLITTNEKLFF
TRBJ2-2 | NA | TRBV7-2 | CASSLTRGYTGELFF
TRBJ1-4 | NA | TRBV18 | CASSPPTSHEKLFF
TRBJ2-5 | TRBD1 | TRBV23-1 | CASSQSHWRDRTQETQYF
TRBJ1-2 | TRBD1 | TRBV28 | CASSSLSGGYGYTF
TRBJ1-4 | NA | TRBV30 | CAWSKGGNEKLFF
TRBJ1-5 | NA | TRBV11-2 | CASSLDTGFGQPQHF
TRBJ2-1 | TRBD2 | TRBV2 | CASSEGRIPGGEQFF
TRBJ1-1 | TRBD1 | TRBV5-6 | CASSYPGQGTEAFF
TRBJ2-1 | NA | TRBV29-1 | CSVDPSGAPTEQFF
TRBJ2-3 | NA | TRBV9 | CASSVGGLSTDTQYF
TRBJ2-2 | TRBD1 | TRBV6-5 | CATRWTGYTGELFF
TRBJ1-5 | NA | TRBV6-1 | CASSEARQPQHF
TRBJ1-4 | NA | TRBV18 | CASSPGTTNEKLFF
TRBJ2-2 | NA | TRBV7-9 | CASSFGTGELFF
TRBJ2-7 | NA | TRBV28 | CASRDPSSYEQYF
TRBJ2-1 | NA | TRBV6-4 | CASQKRRQEGEQFF
TRBJ2-7 | TRBD1 | TRBV25-1 | CASSVGTGSSYEQYF
TRBJ2-1 | NA | TRBV27 | CASSLRGANYNEQFF
TRBJ2-2 | NA | TRBV7-9 | CASSSPAVGRNTGELFF
TRBJ2-1 | TRBD2 | TRBV11-3 | CASSLGLLNEQFF
TRBJ2-3 | NA | TRBV19 | CASSISFQGHGDTQYF